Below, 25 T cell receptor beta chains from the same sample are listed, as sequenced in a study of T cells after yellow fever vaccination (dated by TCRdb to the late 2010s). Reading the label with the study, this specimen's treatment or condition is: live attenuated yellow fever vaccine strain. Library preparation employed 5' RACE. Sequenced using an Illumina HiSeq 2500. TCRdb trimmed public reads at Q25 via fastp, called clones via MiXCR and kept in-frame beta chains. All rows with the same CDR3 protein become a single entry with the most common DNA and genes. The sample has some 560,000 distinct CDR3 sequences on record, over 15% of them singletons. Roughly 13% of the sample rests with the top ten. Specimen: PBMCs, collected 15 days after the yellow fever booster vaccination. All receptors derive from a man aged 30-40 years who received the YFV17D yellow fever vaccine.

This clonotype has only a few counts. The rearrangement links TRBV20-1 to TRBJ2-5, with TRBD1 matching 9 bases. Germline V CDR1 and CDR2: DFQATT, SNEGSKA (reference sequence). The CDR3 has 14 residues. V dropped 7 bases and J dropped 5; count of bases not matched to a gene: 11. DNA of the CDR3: TGCAGTGTTTATGGTGGGACAGGGCAGGAGACCCAGTACTTC. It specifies CSVYGGTGQETQYF.

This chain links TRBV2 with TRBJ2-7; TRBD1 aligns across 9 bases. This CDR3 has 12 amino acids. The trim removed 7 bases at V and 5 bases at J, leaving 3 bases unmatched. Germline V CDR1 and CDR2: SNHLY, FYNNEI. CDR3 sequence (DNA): TGTGCCAGCACCCGACAGGGGGACGAGCAGTACTTC. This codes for CASTRQGDEQYF.

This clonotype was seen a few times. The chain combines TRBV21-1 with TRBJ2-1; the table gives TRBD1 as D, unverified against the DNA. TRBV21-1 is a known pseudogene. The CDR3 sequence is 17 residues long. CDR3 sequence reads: CASSFHTGTGHYNEQFF. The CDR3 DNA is TGTGCCAGCAGCTTTCACACCGGGACAGGGCACTACAATGAGCAGTTCTTC.

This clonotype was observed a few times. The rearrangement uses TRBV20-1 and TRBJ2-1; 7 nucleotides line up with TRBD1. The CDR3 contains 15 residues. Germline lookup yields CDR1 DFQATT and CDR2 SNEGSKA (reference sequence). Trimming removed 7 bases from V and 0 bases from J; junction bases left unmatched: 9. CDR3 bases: TGCAGTGGCCAAGTGGACAGGAGCTCCTACAATGAGCAGTTCTTC. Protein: CSGQVDRSSYNEQFF.

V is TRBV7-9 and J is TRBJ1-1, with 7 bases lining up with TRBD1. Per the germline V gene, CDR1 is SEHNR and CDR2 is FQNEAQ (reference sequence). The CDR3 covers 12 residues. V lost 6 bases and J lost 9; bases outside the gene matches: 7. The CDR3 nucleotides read TGTGCCAGCAGAGACGACAGGGTCCAAGCTTTCTTT. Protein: CASRDDRVQAFF.

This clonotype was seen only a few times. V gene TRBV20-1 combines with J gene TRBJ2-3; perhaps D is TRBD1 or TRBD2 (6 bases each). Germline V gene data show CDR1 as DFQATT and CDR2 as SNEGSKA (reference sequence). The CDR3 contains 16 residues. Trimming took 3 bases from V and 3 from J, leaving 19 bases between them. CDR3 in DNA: TGCAGTGCTAGGGGGGGCAGCCAAGGCACAACAGATACGCAGTATTTT. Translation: CSARGGSQGTTDTQYF.

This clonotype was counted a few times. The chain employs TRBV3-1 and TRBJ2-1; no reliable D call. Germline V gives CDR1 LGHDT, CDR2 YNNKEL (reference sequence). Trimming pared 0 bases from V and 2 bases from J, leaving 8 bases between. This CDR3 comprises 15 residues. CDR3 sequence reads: CASSQEDQAYNEQFF. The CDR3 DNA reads TGTGCCAGCAGCCAAGAGGACCAAGCCTACAATGAGCAGTTCTTC.

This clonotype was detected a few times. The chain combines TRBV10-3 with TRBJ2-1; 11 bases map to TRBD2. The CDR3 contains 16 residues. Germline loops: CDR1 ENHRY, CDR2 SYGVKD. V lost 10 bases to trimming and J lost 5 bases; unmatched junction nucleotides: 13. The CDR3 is CATRQNAGLADNEQFF. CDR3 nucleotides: TGTGCCACTCGACAGAATGCGGGACTAGCGGACAATGAGCAGTTCTTC.

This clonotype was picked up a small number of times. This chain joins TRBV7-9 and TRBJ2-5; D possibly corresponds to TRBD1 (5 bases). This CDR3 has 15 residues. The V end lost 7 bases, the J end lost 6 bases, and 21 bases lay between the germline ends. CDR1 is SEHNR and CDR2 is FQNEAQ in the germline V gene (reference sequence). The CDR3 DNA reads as TGTGCCAGCACTTGGGGTTCAAGGGGCTGGAAGACCCAGTACTTC. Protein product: CASTWGSRGWKTQYF.

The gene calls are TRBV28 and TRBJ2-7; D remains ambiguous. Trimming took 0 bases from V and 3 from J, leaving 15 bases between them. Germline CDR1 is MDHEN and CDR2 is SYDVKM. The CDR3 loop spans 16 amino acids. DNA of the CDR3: TGTGCCAGCAGTTTATGGTCGGATGGCCAGAACTACGAGCAGTACTTC. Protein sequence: CASSLWSDGQNYEQYF.

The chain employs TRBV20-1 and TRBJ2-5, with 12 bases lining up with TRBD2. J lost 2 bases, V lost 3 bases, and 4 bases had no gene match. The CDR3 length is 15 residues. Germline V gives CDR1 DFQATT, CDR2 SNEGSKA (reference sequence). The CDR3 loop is CSARPTSGRQETQYF. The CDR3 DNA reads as TGCAGTGCTAGGCCGACTAGCGGGAGACAAGAGACCCAGTACTTC.

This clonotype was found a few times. The CDR3 sequence: CAISGGQLSNTGELFF. CDR3 sequence (DNA): TGTGCCATCAGTGGGGGACAGTTATCGAACACCGGGGAGCTGTTTTTT. V gene TRBV10-3 combines with J gene TRBJ2-2; 7 bases line up with TRBD1. CDR3 length equals 16 residues. The ends lost 4 bases at V and 0 bases at J; junction bases unmatched: 5. The germline gives CDR1 ENHRY, CDR2 SYGVKD.

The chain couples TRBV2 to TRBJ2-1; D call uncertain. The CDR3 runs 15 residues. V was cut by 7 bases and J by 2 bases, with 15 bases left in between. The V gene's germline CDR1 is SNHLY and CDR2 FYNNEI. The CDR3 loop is CASTLNGRAYNEQFF. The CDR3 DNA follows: TGTGCCAGCACTCTCAACGGTAGAGCCTACAATGAGCAGTTCTTC.

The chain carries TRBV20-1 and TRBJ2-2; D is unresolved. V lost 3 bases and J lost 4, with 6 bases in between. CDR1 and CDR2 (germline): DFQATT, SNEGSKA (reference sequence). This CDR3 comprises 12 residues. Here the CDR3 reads CSASASTGELFF. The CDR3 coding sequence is TGCAGTGCTAGCGCCAGCACCGGGGAGCTGTTTTTT.

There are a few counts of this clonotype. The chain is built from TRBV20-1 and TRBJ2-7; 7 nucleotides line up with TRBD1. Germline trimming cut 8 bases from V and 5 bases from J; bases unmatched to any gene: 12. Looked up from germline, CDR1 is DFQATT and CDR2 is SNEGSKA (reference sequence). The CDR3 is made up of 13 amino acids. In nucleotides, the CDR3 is TGCAGTACTGAGGGGGCGCGACGGCACGAGCAGTACTTC. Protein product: CSTEGARRHEQYF.

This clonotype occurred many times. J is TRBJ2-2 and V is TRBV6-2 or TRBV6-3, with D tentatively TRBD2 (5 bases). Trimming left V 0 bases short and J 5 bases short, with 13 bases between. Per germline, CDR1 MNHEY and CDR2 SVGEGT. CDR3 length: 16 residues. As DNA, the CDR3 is TGTGCCAGCAGTTACTCGGACGGGGTCCCTACCGGGGAGCTGTTTTTT. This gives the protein CASSYSDGVPTGELFF.

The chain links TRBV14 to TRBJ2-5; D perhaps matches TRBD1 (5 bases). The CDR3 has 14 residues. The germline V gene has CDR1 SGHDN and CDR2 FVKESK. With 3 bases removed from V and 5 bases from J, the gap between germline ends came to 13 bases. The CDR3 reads CASSHYLKGETQYF. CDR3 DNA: TGTGCCAGCAGCCACTACCTGAAGGGGGAGACCCAGTACTTC.

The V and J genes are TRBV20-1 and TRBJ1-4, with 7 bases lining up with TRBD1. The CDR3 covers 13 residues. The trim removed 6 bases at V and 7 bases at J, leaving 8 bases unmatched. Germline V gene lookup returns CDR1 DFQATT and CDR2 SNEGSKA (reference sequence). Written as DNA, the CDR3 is TGCAGTGCGGAGGACAGGCGTGGTGAAAAACTGTTTTTT. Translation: CSAEDRRGEKLFF.

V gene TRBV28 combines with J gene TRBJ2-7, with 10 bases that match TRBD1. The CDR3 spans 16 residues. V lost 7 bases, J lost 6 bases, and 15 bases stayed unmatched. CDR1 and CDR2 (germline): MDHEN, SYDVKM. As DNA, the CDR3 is TGTGCCAGCATCCCCCCCACGGGACAGGGGTTTGGCGAGCAGTACTTC. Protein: CASIPPTGQGFGEQYF.

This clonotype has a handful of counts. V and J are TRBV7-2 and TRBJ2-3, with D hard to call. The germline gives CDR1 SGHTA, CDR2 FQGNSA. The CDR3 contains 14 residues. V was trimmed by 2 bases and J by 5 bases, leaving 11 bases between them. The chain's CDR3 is CASSLKTPQDTQYF. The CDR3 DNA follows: TGTGCCAGCAGCTTAAAGACCCCGCAAGATACGCAGTATTTT.

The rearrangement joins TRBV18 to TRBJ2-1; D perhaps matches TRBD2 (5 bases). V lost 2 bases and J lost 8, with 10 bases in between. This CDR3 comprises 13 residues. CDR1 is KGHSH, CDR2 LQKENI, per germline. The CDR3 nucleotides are TGTGCCAGCTCACCAGGACTCGAGGATGAGCAGTTCTTC. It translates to CASSPGLEDEQFF.

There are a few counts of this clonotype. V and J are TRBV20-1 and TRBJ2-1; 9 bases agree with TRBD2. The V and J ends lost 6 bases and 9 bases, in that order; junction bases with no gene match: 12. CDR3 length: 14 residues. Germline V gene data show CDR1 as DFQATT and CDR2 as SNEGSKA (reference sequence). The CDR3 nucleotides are TGCAGTGCACCTTCTGGCGGGAGGGCGGGTGAGCAGTTCTTC. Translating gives CSAPSGGRAGEQFF.

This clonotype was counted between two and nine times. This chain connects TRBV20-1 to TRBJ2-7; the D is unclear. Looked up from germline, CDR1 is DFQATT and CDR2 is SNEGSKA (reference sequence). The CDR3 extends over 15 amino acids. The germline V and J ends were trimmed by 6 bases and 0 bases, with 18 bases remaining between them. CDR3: CSARGGSGSSYEQYF. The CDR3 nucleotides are TGCAGTGCCCGTGGTGGGTCTGGCAGCTCCTACGAGCAGTACTTC.

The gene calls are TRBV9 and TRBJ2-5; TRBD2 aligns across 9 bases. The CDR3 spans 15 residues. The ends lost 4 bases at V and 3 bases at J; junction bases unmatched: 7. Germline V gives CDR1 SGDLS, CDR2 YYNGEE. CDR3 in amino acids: CASSSAGGLEETQYF. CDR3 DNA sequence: TGTGCCAGCAGCTCCGCGGGAGGGTTGGAAGAGACCCAGTACTTC.

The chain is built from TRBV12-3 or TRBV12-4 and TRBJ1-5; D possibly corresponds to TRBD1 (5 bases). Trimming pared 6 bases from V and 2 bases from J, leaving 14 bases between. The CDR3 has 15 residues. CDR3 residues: CASSPGTRGNQPQHF. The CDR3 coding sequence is TGTGCCAGCAGCCCCGGGACCCGGGGCAATCAGCCCCAGCATTTT.